The subject of this entry is one T cell receptor (beta chain). Its antigen is unknown. The germline CDR1 and CDR2 sequences are SGHVS and FNYEAQ. Trimming took off 5 bases at V and 5 bases at J, with 9 bases between the two ends. CDR3 length: 13 amino acids. PCR amplification relied on 60 Vbeta primers (plus 13 Jbeta primers). Data came from immunoSEQ multiplex PCR; TCRdb stores just in-frame clones and leaves some out. In total, the table holds roughly 100,000 clones. The sample comes from a study of cytomegalovirus exposure and HLA in healthy donors. Study-wide results and limits: The number of N-insertions in an Asian-associated ancestry cluster was reportedly below the 666-donor mean in a later analysis.

This sequence originates from a woman in her 30s in good health and CMV-seronegative. Sequenced: PBMCs. The chain has TRBV7-6 and TRBJ2-2; perhaps TRBD1 as D (5 bases). The CDR3 loop reads CASSPQGTGELFF. The CDR3 coding sequence is TGTGCCAGCAGCCCCCAGGGTACCGGGGAGCTGTTTTTT. The full variable domain, rest sourced from reference TRBV7-6 and TRBJ2-2, is GAGVSQSPRYKVTKRGQDVALRCDPISGHVSLYWYRQALGQGPEFLTYFNYEAQQDKSGLPNDRFSAERPEGSISTLTIQRTEQRDSAMYRCASSPQGTGELFFGEGSRLTVL.